Listed below are T cell receptor beta chains from one sample, sequenced in a study of Graves' ophthalmopathy and Graves' hyperthyroidism. TCRdb fed the multiplex PCR reads into MiXCR, producing one record per CDR3 protein. The sample lists 360,000 or so distinct CDR3 sequences, about a sixth seen once, with 1.5% to 2% in the top ten. Specimen: peripheral blood. The source is a young woman with Graves' ophthalmopathy. The CDR3 runs from the conserved cysteine through the conserved F or W. A D gene is named only where the DNA matches it firmly. For some rows the clone size is stated as once, few or many, or as a class when expanded; others skip it.

V	D	length	size	J	CDR3	DNA
TRBV7-6	.	17	.	TRBJ1-3	CASSLEVPGHSGNTIYF	TGTGCCAGCAGCTTAGAGGTGCCTGGCCACTCTGGAAACACCATATATTTT
TRBV6-5	TRBD1	14	.	TRBJ1-2	CASSSGTGAYGYTF	TGTGCCAGCAGTTCCGGGACAGGAGCCTATGGCTACACCTTC
TRBV7-2	.	14	many	TRBJ1-1	CASHFKTANTEAFF	TGTGCCAGCCATTTTAAGACAGCCAACACTGAAGCTTTCTTT
TRBV10-2	.	14	many	TRBJ2-4	CASSAWETKNIQYF	TGCGCCAGCAGTGCTTGGGAGACCAAAAACATTCAGTACTTC
TRBV11-2	.	17	many	TRBJ2-1	CASSLVGRAPVHNEQFF	TGTGCCAGCAGCTTAGTTGGGAGAGCCCCCGTCCACAATGAGCAGTTCTTC
TRBV9	.	14	many	TRBJ1-3	CASSASSSGNTIYF	TGTGCCAGCAGCGCCTCTTCCTCTGGAAACACCATATATTTT
TRBV28	.	17	many	TRBJ1-3	CASSSSGTAVSGNTIYF	TGTGCCAGCAGTTCATCTGGGACGGCCGTCTCTGGAAACACCATATATTTT
TRBV20-1	TRBD1	13	many	TRBJ1-1	CRVLWTGITEAFF	TGCAGAGTTCTTTGGACAGGGATCACTGAAGCTTTCTTT
TRBV11-1	.	14	many	TRBJ1-1	CASSLNEGDTEAFF	TGTGCCAGCAGCTTAAATGAAGGGGACACTGAAGCTTTCTTT
TRBV6-6	.	15	many	TRBJ2-7	CASSTSGSGAYEQYF	TGTGCCAGCAGTACCTCAGGGTCCGGGGCCTACGAGCAGTACTTC
TRBV2	TRBD1	17	many	TRBJ1-5	CASKGQGSGYSNQPQHF	TGTGCCAGCAAGGGACAGGGGTCAGGATATAGCAATCAGCCCCAGCATTTT
TRBV14	TRBD2	16	many	TRBJ2-5	CASSQVASGSRETQYF	TGTGCCAGCAGCCAGGTGGCTAGCGGGAGTCGAGAGACCCAGTACTTC
TRBV11-2	.	17	many	TRBJ2-3	CASSTERAQDHIRGQYF	TGTGCCAGCAGCACTGAGCGGGCCCAGGACCACATACGAGGGCAGTATTTT
TRBV19	.	13	.	TRBJ1-1	CASSMLVNTEAFF	TGTGCCAGTAGTATGCTAGTGAACACTGAAGCTTTCTTT
TRBV28	TRBD2	14	many	TRBJ2-7	CASSLSGDLGEQYF	TGTGCCAGCAGTCTTAGCGGGGACCTGGGCGAGCAGTACTTC
TRBV15	TRBD2	16	many	TRBJ2-7	CATSRTRLARYYEQYF	TGTGCCACCAGCAGAACCAGACTAGCGAGATACTACGAGCAGTACTTC
TRBV6-2/TRBV6-3	.	14	many	TRBJ2-7	CASSYPPQFYEQYF	TGTGCCAGCAGTTACCCCCCGCAGTTTTACGAGCAGTACTTC
TRBV14	.	13	many	TRBJ1-2	CASSQDRVNHYTF	TGTGCCAGCAGCCAAGACAGGGTTAACCACTACACCTTC
TRBV18	TRBD1	13	.	TRBJ1-2	CASSPDRVDGYTF	TGTGCCAGCTCGCCGGACAGGGTGGATGGCTACACCTTC
TRBV12-3/TRBV12-4	TRBD2	14	.	TRBJ2-7	CASSPTSGTHEQYF	TGTGCCAGCAGCCCCACTAGCGGGACCCACGAGCAGTACTTC